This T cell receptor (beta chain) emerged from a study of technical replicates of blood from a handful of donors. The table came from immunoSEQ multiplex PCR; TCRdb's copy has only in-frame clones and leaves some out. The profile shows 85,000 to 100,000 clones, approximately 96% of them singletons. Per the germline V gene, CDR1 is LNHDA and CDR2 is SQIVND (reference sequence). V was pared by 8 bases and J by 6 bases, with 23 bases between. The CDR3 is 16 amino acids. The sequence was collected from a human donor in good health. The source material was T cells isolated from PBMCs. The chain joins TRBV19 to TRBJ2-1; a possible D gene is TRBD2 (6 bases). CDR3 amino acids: CASDYGREGSGNEQFF. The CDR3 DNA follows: TGTGCCAGTGATTACGGGCGGGAAGGATCTGGCAATGAGCAGTTCTTC.